These 7 T cell receptor beta chains were sequenced from one sample in a study of glioma-infiltrating T cells. TCR alpha and beta CDR3 regions were amplified from RNA using iRepertoire nested multiplex PCR. TCRdb used MiXCR to reprocess the multiplex PCR reads, holding one entry per CDR3 protein. The sample carries some 110,000 distinct CDR3 sequences, 20% to 25% recorded once. The sample comprised glioma tissue, nonneoplastic brain tissue, or PBMCs (not recorded which). The receptors derive from a human donor with low-grade glioma or glioblastoma, undergoing nonglioma brain surgery, or in good health (not recorded which).

This clonotype was detected a few times. Germline and junction disagree at one end, which may indicate a read error. This chain links TRBV7-2 with TRBJ1-2; TRBD1 matches at 7 bases. The germline gives CDR1 SGHTA, CDR2 FQGNSA. This CDR3 is 13 amino acids long. In nucleotides, the CDR3 is TGTGCCAGCAGTTCTGACAGGGAGGGTGGCCACACCTTC. This sequence encodes CASSSDREGGHTF.

Concerning this clonotype itself: One end of the junction fails to match germline, which may point to a read error. The chain employs TRBV6-6 and TRBJ2-1; TRBD2 aligns across 11 bases. The CDR3 sequence is 14 residues long. Per the germline V gene, CDR1 is MNHNY and CDR2 is SVGAGI (reference sequence). This CDR3 reads CAASGTSGNNDQFF. The CDR3 DNA reads as TGTGCCGCGTCCGGGACTAGCGGTAACAATGATCAGTTCTTC.

This clonotype was seen repeatedly, ten times or more. This chain uses TRBV5-1 with TRBJ1-5; D not resolved. V lost 5 bases to trimming and J lost 5 bases, with 11 bases between them. CDR1 SGHRS and CDR2 YFSETQ come from the germline V gene. The CDR3 sequence is 13 residues long. CDR3 amino acids: CASSFTVDQPQHF. CDR3 DNA: TGCGCCAGCAGTTTTACAGTAGATCAGCCCCAGCATTTT. Full variable domain (outside the CDR3, taken from reference TRBV5-1 and TRBJ1-5): KAGVTQTPRYLIKTRGQQVTLSCSPISGHRSVSWYQQTPGQGLQFLFEYFSETQRNKGNFPGRFSGRQFSNSRSEMNVSTLELGDSALYLCASSFTVDQPQHFGDGTRLSIL.

Comments on this clonotype: Being one base from a much bigger clone, this may be a read error. Without the conserved terminal phenylalanine or tryptophan, this CDR3 likely stems from a read error. The chain employs TRBV4-2 and TRBJ1-2; D not resolved. From germline, CDR1 is LGHNA and CDR2 YNFKEQ. Trimming removed 0 bases from V and 8 bases from J, with 10 bases in between. The CDR3 length is 13 residues. CDR3 sequence reads: CASSQDSFLGYTS. For the CDR3, the DNA is TGTGCCAGCAGCCAAGATTCCTTCCTCGGCTACACCTCC.

This clonotype appeared many times. The chain carries TRBV7-8 and TRBJ2-7, with D possibly matching TRBD2 (5 bases). This CDR3 spans 12 amino acids. V was trimmed by 5 bases and J by 6 bases, leaving 11 bases between them. The germline V gene encodes CDR1 SGHVS and CDR2 FQNEAQ. This CDR3 is CASSTGEGEQYF. The DNA of the CDR3 is TGTGCCAGCAGCACTGGTGAGGGCGAGCAGTACTTC.

This clonotype came up many times. The chain joins TRBV6-1 to TRBJ2-7; perhaps TRBD2 as D (8 bases). This CDR3 has 17 amino acids. Germline CDR1 is MNHNS and CDR2 is SASEGT. Trimming cost V 6 bases and J 1 base, with 22 bases left between them. The CDR3 nucleotides are TGTGCCAGCAGCCGCGGGGGACTAGGACAGGATTCCTACGAGCAGTACTTC. Protein: CASSRGGLGQDSYEQYF.

This chain links TRBV11-2 with TRBJ2-3, with 7 bases identical to TRBD1. Germline CDR1 SGHAT, CDR2 FQNNGV. V shed 0 bases, J shed 5 bases, and the junction held 11 bases outside the gene matches. This CDR3 region has 17 residues. The DNA for the CDR3 is TGTGCCAGCAGCTTAGAGAGGGGGCGCGTGAGAAAAGATACGCAGTATTTT. Its translation is CASSLERGRVRKDTQYF.